The present entry profiles one T cell receptor beta chain with its context. Its antigen is unknown. The record originates from a study of cytomegalovirus exposure and HLA in healthy donors. PCR primers comprised 60 Vbeta and 13 Jbeta primers. Source study methods: Later work found roughly 80 million unique TCR beta chains, with 9.5 million to 11 million shared. Some clones are missing from TCRdb's copy, which holds only in-frame ones; the method was immunoSEQ multiplex PCR. V and J calls plus clone size are reproduced from that table; the DNA served to infer D and trimming. The table has 190,000 or so clones, approximately 80% seen once; the top ten hold 0.65% to 0.75%. V lost 0 bases and J lost 6, with 14 bases in between. CDR3 length equals 15 residues. In germline, CDR1 is MGHRA, CDR2 YSYEKL. Study-wide results and limits: Later analysis demonstrated an association between a missense DCLRE1C variant and TCR beta V- and J-gene trimming.

Donors likely had unrecorded immune exposures despite being nominally healthy when sampled. This receptor was obtained from a boy between 10 and 17 years old in good health and CMV-seronegative. Material: PBMCs. The rearrangement joins TRBV4-1 to TRBJ1-1, with TRBD1 as a possible D gene (6 bases). CDR3 coding DNA: TGCGCCAGCAGCCAAGAAGGGGGGGCCTGGTCTGAAGCTTTCTTT. This gives the protein CASSQEGGAWSEAFF.